The rows below give T cell receptor beta chains drawn from one sample of a study of ipilimumab plus nivolumab after autologous stem cell transplantation. Data came from immunoSEQ multiplex PCR; TCRdb stores just in-frame clones and leaves some out. The sample holds under 25,000 clones, 81% seen once. Sequencing used PBMCs, obtained in a trial of ipilimumab plus nivolumab as post-transplant consolidation. The origin of the receptors is a male donor with diffuse large B-cell lymphoma. CDR3s include the opening cysteine and the closing phenylalanine or tryptophan. The D gene is left open where the match is weak. Some rows have no size entry. The others give once, few or many, or a class for an expanded clone.

j_gene: TRBJ1-6
d_gene: .
v_gene: TRBV4-2
abundance: few
CDR3aa: CASSQEGRGGNSPLHF
CDR3nt: TGTGCCAGCAGCCAAGAGGGGAGGGGCGGGAATTCACCCCTCCACTTT

j_gene: TRBJ2-1
d_gene: .
v_gene: TRBV10-3
abundance: .
CDR3aa: CAIRDSTNPSNEQFF
CDR3nt: TGTGCCATCAGGGACAGTACAAACCCGTCCAATGAGCAGTTCTTC

j_gene: TRBJ2-2
d_gene: .
v_gene: TRBV2
abundance: .
CDR3aa: CATSSESTGELFF
CDR3nt: TGTGCCACCTCTTCCGAAAGCACCGGGGAGCTGTTTTTT

j_gene: TRBJ2-3
d_gene: .
v_gene: TRBV11-1
abundance: .
CDR3aa: CASSLVRGDTQYF
CDR3nt: TGTGCCAGCAGCTTAGTGCGTGGGGATACGCAGTATTTT

j_gene: TRBJ2-5
d_gene: .
v_gene: TRBV6-5
abundance: .
CDR3aa: CASSYYGEGKTQYF
CDR3nt: TGTGCCAGCAGTTACTACGGGGAAGGCAAGACCCAGTACTTC

j_gene: TRBJ1-1
d_gene: .
v_gene: TRBV5-1
abundance: .
CDR3aa: CASSLERGRRDTEAFF
CDR3nt: TGCGCCAGCAGCTTGGAAAGGGGACGCCGAGACACTGAAGCTTTCTTT

j_gene: TRBJ2-2
d_gene: TRBD2
v_gene: TRBV11-2
abundance: once
CDR3aa: CASSPVGLAGGWNTGELFF
CDR3nt: TGTGCCAGCTCCCCAGTGGGGCTAGCGGGGGGTTGGAACACCGGGGAGCTGTTTTTT

j_gene: TRBJ2-2
d_gene: .
v_gene: TRBV6-5
abundance: .
CDR3aa: CASSFGSFSTGELFF
CDR3nt: TGTGCCAGCAGTTTCGGCAGCTTTAGCACCGGGGAGCTGTTTTTT

j_gene: TRBJ1-2
d_gene: .
v_gene: TRBV10-3
abundance: .
CDR3aa: CAISDSTGSYGYTF
CDR3nt: TGTGCCATCAGCGACAGCACCGGATCCTATGGCTACACCTTC

j_gene: TRBJ1-4
d_gene: .
v_gene: TRBV7-2
abundance: few
CDR3aa: CASKEGQTNEKLFF
CDR3nt: TGTGCCAGCAAAGAGGGACAAACTAATGAAAAACTGTTTTTT

j_gene: TRBJ1-1
d_gene: .
v_gene: TRBV27
abundance: .
CDR3aa: CASSLSYRVGVNTEAFF
CDR3nt: TGTGCCAGCAGTTTATCCTACAGGGTGGGGGTGAACACTGAAGCTTTCTTT

j_gene: TRBJ2-1
d_gene: TRBD1
v_gene: TRBV11-2
abundance: .
CDR3aa: CASRARDRSHNEQFF
CDR3nt: TGTGCCAGCAGGGCACGGGACAGGTCCCACAATGAGCAGTTCTTC

j_gene: TRBJ2-1
d_gene: TRBD2
v_gene: TRBV5-1
abundance: .
CDR3aa: CASSSSGGALNEQFF
CDR3nt: TGCGCCAGCAGCTCTAGCGGGGGGGCCCTAAATGAGCAGTTCTTC

j_gene: TRBJ2-3
d_gene: TRBD2
v_gene: TRBV7-2
abundance: once
CDR3aa: CASSPMPGLAATDTQYF
CDR3nt: TGTGCCAGCAGCCCGATGCCGGGACTAGCGGCCACAGATACGCAGTATTTT

j_gene: TRBJ2-5
d_gene: TRBD2
v_gene: TRBV19
abundance: .
CDR3aa: CASSTMTSGKETQYF
CDR3nt: TGTGCCAGTAGTACCATGACTAGCGGGAAGGAGACCCAGTACTTC

j_gene: TRBJ2-7
d_gene: .
v_gene: TRBV6-1
abundance: .
CDR3aa: CASSEIWSSDEQYF
CDR3nt: TGTGCCAGCAGTGAAATCTGGTCCTCTGACGAGCAGTACTTC

j_gene: TRBJ1-2
d_gene: .
v_gene: TRBV29-1
abundance: .
CDR3aa: CSVEDLGGYTF
CDR3nt: TGCAGCGTTGAAGATCTTGGAGGCTACACCTTC

j_gene: TRBJ1-1
d_gene: .
v_gene: TRBV6-6
abundance: .
CDR3aa: CASTSPERNTEAFF
CDR3nt: TGTGCCAGCACCAGCCCAGAGCGGAACACTGAAGCTTTCTTT

j_gene: TRBJ2-5
d_gene: TRBD2
v_gene: TRBV7-6
abundance: .
CDR3aa: CASSFRAGGPGFQETQYF
CDR3nt: TGTGCCAGCAGCTTCCGTGCGGGGGGACCGGGGTTCCAAGAGACCCAGTACTTC

j_gene: TRBJ2-7
d_gene: TRBD1
v_gene: TRBV5-4
abundance: .
CDR3aa: CASSPGQGSYEQYF
CDR3nt: TGTGCCAGCAGCCCTGGACAGGGCTCCTACGAGCAGTACTTC

j_gene: TRBJ2-7
d_gene: TRBD1
v_gene: TRBV6-5
abundance: .
CDR3aa: CASSYSSQGAYEQYF
CDR3nt: TGTGCCAGCAGTTACTCATCCCAGGGGGCCTACGAGCAGTACTTC